Listed below are T cell receptor beta chains from one sample, sequenced in a study of blood T cell repertoires in COVID-19. Sequencing was performed with immunoSEQ multiplex PCR; in TCRdb, only in-frame clones are kept and a portion is missing. The data hold 300,000 to 350,000 clones, with 75% to 95% observed a single time. The sample consisted of peripheral blood. The receptors come from a woman between 25 and 40 years old with COVID-19, enrolled during active disease. Both conserved end residues are part of each CDR3. The order of the fields is J gene, clone size, D gene, V gene, CDR3 DNA, CDR3 protein. The D gene is left open where the match is weak. Clone size is stated in some rows and not others, as once, few, many or a class when expanded.

>TRBJ1-1|.|TRBD1|TRBV5-6
TGTGCCAGCAGCCTCCTGGGACAGGGGAACACTGAAGCTTTCTTT
CASSLLGQGNTEAFF
>TRBJ1-2|.|.|TRBV6-2/TRBV6-3
TGTGCCAGCAGCAGGGGCGCGAGCTATGGCTACACCTTC
CASSRGASYGYTF
>TRBJ1-1|.|.|TRBV29-1
TGCAGCGTTGGAAACGGGGTGAACACTGAAGCTTTCTTT
CSVGNGVNTEAFF
>TRBJ1-6|.|TRBD1|TRBV28
TGTGCCAGCAGTAAGGGACAGAAAAATTCACCCCTCCACTTT
CASSKGQKNSPLHF
>TRBJ2-5|.|.|TRBV19
TGTGCCAGTAGTATAGGGGGCCGTGACCAAGAGACCCAGTACTTC
CASSIGGRDQETQYF
>TRBJ2-3|.|.|TRBV30
TGTGCCTGGAGTCTTCCGGCCCCCCGAGAGGCGGCAGATACGCAGTATTTT
CAWSLPAPREAADTQYF
>TRBJ2-7|.|.|TRBV7-9
TGTGCCAGCGAAGACCCGGAGAGGAGAACGCCGATCTACGAGCAGTACTTC
CASEDPERRTPIYEQYF
>TRBJ2-7|.|TRBD1|TRBV12-5
TGTGCTAGTGGTTTGGGGACAGGGGAGTGCGAGCAGTACTTC
CASGLGTGECEQYF
>TRBJ1-5|.|.|TRBV28
TGTGCCAGCAGATCCCTGCGGGGTGGTCAGCCCCAGCATTTT
CASRSLRGGQPQHF
>TRBJ1-3|.|TRBD1|TRBV6-1
TGTGCCAGCAGTGCCCTTCGACAGGGGGTCAGCGGAAACACCATATATTTT
CASSALRQGVSGNTIYF
>TRBJ1-1|.|.|TRBV5-6
TGTGCCAGCAGCTTAGGACTGGTAACGACTGAAGCTTTCTTT
CASSLGLVTTEAFF
>TRBJ1-2|.|TRBD1|TRBV13
TGTGCCAGCAGCACCTGGACAGGGGGAAGGGGGATAAAGGGCTACACCTTC
CASSTWTGGRGIKGYTF
>TRBJ1-5|.|TRBD1|TRBV20-1
TGCAGTGCTAGTGCAGGGGGCAGCAATCAGCCCCAGCATTTT
CSASAGGSNQPQHF
>TRBJ2-7|.|.|TRBV18
TGTGCCAGCTCACCGGGGCAGGGGTTCTACGAGCAGTACTTC
CASSPGQGFYEQYF
>TRBJ1-4|.|TRBD1|TRBV27
TGTGCCAGCAGTCCAGGGGGCACTAATGAAAAACTGTTTTTT
CASSPGGTNEKLFF
>TRBJ2-1|.|TRBD2|TRBV28
TGTGCCAGCAGTTTGGTGGGGCTAGCGGGAGCCTCTAGGGGGTTCTTC
CASSLVGLAGASRGFF
>TRBJ1-1|.|.|TRBV19
TGTGCCAGTACATGGAACACTGAAGCTTTCTTT
CASTWNTEAFF
>TRBJ1-1|.|.|TRBV27
TGTGCCAGCAGTCCACAGCGGATGAACACTGAAGCTTTCTTT
CASSPQRMNTEAFF
>TRBJ2-3|.|TRBD2|TRBV7-2
TGTGCCAGCAGCTCAGGACTAGCTGGCGCAGATACGCAGTATTTT
CASSSGLAGADTQYF
>TRBJ2-6|.|.|TRBV4-1
TGCGCCAGCAGCCACCCCCGGGCTGGGGCCAACGTCCTGACTTTC
CASSHPRAGANVLTF
>TRBJ1-2|few|TRBD1|TRBV30
TGTGCCTGGAGTGTACAGGGGGGACTCTATGGCTACACCTTC
CAWSVQGGLYGYTF
>TRBJ2-1|once|.|TRBV6-5
TGTGCCACCTTGTCCCCCAGCTCCTACAATGAGCAGTTCTTC
CATLSPSSYNEQFF
>TRBJ2-7|.|.|TRBV6-1
TGTGCCAGCAGGGCCCCGAACAGTAAGTCCTACGAGCAGTACTTC
CASRAPNSKSYEQYF
>TRBJ2-5|.|.|TRBV19
TGTGCCAGTAGTATTAACAGTCAAGAGACCCAGTACTTC
CASSINSQETQYF
>TRBJ2-3|.|.|TRBV7-3
TGTGCCAGCAGCGATACGGGAGTTGCAGATACGCAGTATTTT
CASSDTGVADTQYF
>TRBJ2-5|.|TRBD2|TRBV4-1
TGCGCCAGCAGCCGACTAGCGGGCACCCAAGAGACCCAGTACTTC
CASSRLAGTQETQYF
>TRBJ1-5|.|TRBD1|TRBV7-8
TGTGCCAGCAGAAGGACAGGGGATCAGCCCCAGCATTTT
CASRRTGDQPQHF
>TRBJ2-1|few|TRBD2|TRBV7-9
TGTGCCAGCAGCTTAAGCGGCGGGAGTTATAATGAGCAGTTCTTC
CASSLSGGSYNEQFF
>TRBJ1-6|once|.|TRBV7-8
TGTGCCAGCAGCTATATACAGGGAGAAAGTTCACCCCTCCACTTT
CASSYIQGESSPLHF
>TRBJ2-3|.|.|TRBV11-2
TGTGCCAGCAGCTTCGCGTCCCGCACAGATACGCAGTATTTT
CASSFASRTDTQYF
>TRBJ2-7|once|.|TRBV21-1
TGTGCCATGAGGGGGGGTACCTCCTACGAGCAGTACTTC
CAMRGGTSYEQYF
>TRBJ2-1|.|.|TRBV2
TGTGCCAGCAGCCTAACAGGGAATGAGCAGTTCTTC
CASSLTGNEQFF
>TRBJ1-1|.|TRBD1|TRBV28
TGTGCCAGCAGTTTCCCGGGACAGCCGAACACTGAAGCTTTCTTT
CASSFPGQPNTEAFF
>TRBJ1-5|.|.|TRBV28
TGTGCCAGCAGCAGGCTCAATCAGCCCCAGCATTTT
CASSRLNQPQHF
>TRBJ2-3|.|TRBD2|TRBV30
TGTGCCTGGAGTGTTTTGACTAGCGGCCCCTCTAGTCCAGATACGCAGTATTTT
CAWSVLTSGPSSPDTQYF
>TRBJ1-1|.|.|TRBV6-1
TGTGCCAGCAGTGAATTTAGCACTGAAGCTTTCTTT
CASSEFSTEAFF
>TRBJ2-5|.|TRBD2|TRBV4-3
TGCGCCAGCAGCCTCACCCGGACTAGCGGGAGGTCCACTCAAGAGACCCAGTACTTC
CASSLTRTSGRSTQETQYF
>TRBJ2-2|.|.|TRBV20-1
TGCAGTGCGAGGCTCACCGGGGAGCTGTTTTTT
CSARLTGELFF
>TRBJ1-5|few|.|TRBV28
TGTGCCAGCAGTTTATTCGGGGATAATAGCAATCAGCCCCAGCATTTT
CASSLFGDNSNQPQHF
>TRBJ2-7|.|.|TRBV6-2/TRBV6-3
TGTGCCAGCAGTTCCCCGGGGGGCCGTCGGGCGCAGTACTTC
CASSSPGGRRAQYF
>TRBJ2-3|.|.|TRBV19
TGTGCCAGTAGTCTCACAGGCATCGACACAGATACGCAGTATTTT
CASSLTGIDTDTQYF
>TRBJ1-1|.|.|TRBV9
TGTGCCAGCAGCGTGACAGGGAACACTGAAGCTTTCTTT
CASSVTGNTEAFF
>TRBJ1-4|.|TRBD1|TRBV28
TGTGCCAGCATGAGACAGGGTAATGAAAAACTGTTTTTT
CASMRQGNEKLFF
>TRBJ1-6|.|.|TRBV6-5
TGTGCCAGCAGCCTTGGGACACCTAATTCACCCCTCCACTTT
CASSLGTPNSPLHF
>TRBJ2-1|.|.|TRBV19
TGTGCCAGTAGTGGCGGATACAATGAGCAGTTCTTC
CASSGGYNEQFF
>TRBJ1-4|.|TRBD1|TRBV5-1
TGCGCCAGCAGCTTACAGGGGGAAAATGAAAAACTGTTTTTT
CASSLQGENEKLFF
>TRBJ1-1|.|.|TRBV30
TGTGCCTGGAGTGGCGTTGAAGCTTTCTTT
CAWSGVEAFF
>TRBJ2-2|.|.|TRBV9
TGTGCCAGCAGCCCCCCTAGGGGGATGGGCGCCGGGGAGCTGTTTTTT
CASSPPRGMGAGELFF
>TRBJ1-1|few|.|TRBV7-3
TGTGCCAGCAGCTCACAGGTGAACACTGAAGCTTTCTTT
CASSSQVNTEAFF